The 28 T cell receptor beta chains given below trace back to one sample, sequenced in a study of identifying expanded T cells in peripheral blood. This table comes from immunoSEQ multiplex PCR, and its TCRdb copy is limited to in-frame clones, with some not included. The sample yields about 110,000 clones, 75% to 90% seen once. Material: blood. The receptors were sampled from a person aged 18 to 75 in good health.

CDR3 DNA sequence: TGCGCCAGCAGCGAGCTAGCGGGGGGGTACAATGAGCAGTTCTTC. Translated: CASSELAGGYNEQFF. This sequence joins TRBV4-3 and TRBJ2-1; 12 nucleotides match TRBD2. The CDR3 extends over 15 amino acids. Germline assignment: CDR1 LGHNA and CDR2 YSLEER. The ends lost 5 bases at V and 4 bases at J; junction bases unmatched: 3.

J is TRBJ1-5 and V is TRBV6-5; maybe TRBD1 (6 bases). Germline values: CDR1 MNHEY, CDR2 SVGAGI. Trimming stripped 2 bases from V and 7 bases from J, with 12 bases between. The CDR3 spans 14 residues. CDR3 loop: CASSYRQGRQPQHF. The DNA for the CDR3 is TGTGCCAGCAGTTACAGGCAGGGGAGGCAGCCCCAGCATTTT.

The V and J genes are TRBV18 and TRBJ2-2; 8 positions agree with TRBD2. This CDR3 region has 15 residues. Germline lookup yields CDR1 KGHSH and CDR2 LQKENI. V lost 6 bases, J lost 3 bases, and 6 bases stayed unmatched. The CDR3 here is CASSRRGADTGELFF. The DNA of the CDR3 is TGTGCCAGCTCTCGGCGGGGGGCCGACACCGGGGAGCTGTTTTTT.

The chain has TRBV7-8 and TRBJ1-2, with D possibly TRBD1 on 5 matching bases. The V end was cut by 5 bases, the J end by 4 bases, with 14 bases between. Germline loops: CDR1 SGHVS, CDR2 FQNEAQ. The CDR3 runs to 14 residues. The DNA for the CDR3 is TGTGCCAGCAGCCCAGGAGGGGCAGGCTATGGCTACACCTTC. Protein: CASSPGGAGYGYTF.

The chain is built from TRBV7-2 and TRBJ1-1; D might be TRBD1 (6 bases). CDR3 length: 16 amino acids. Germline CDR1 and CDR2: SGHTA and FQGNSA. V was clipped by 6 bases and J by 4 bases, with 21 bases between them. The CDR3 protein is CASSPQGSAAVTEAFF. The CDR3 nucleotides read TGTGCCAGCAGTCCCCAGGGGTCGGCAGCCGTCACTGAAGCTTTCTTT.

The chain recombines TRBV15 with TRBJ2-5; TRBD2 might be the D (5 bases). Trimming stripped 1 base from V and 5 bases from J, with 17 bases between. CDR1 LNHNV and CDR2 YYDKDF come from the germline V gene (reference sequence). This CDR3 has 16 residues. In nucleotides, the CDR3 is TGTGCCACCAGCAGAGTGGCGAGCGGCGATCCGGAGACCCAGTACTTC. Its protein is CATSRVASGDPETQYF.

This clone was recorded once. The V gene is TRBV23-1, the J gene TRBJ2-7; D is ambiguous. TRBV23-1 is known as an ORF, though its function is uncertain. The V and J ends lost 3 bases and 3 bases respectively, with 18 bases between them. The CDR3 runs to 16 residues. The CDR3 DNA reads as TGCGCCAGCAGTCAGCGCCTGGGGTACTTCGGCTACGAGCAGTACTTC. Amino acid sequence: CASSQRLGYFGYEQYF.

The V call is TRBV4-3, the J call TRBJ1-2; D is perhaps TRBD1 (6 bases). CDR1 and CDR2 from the germline V gene are LGHNA and YSLEER. Trimming removed 0 bases at V and 4 bases at J, with 12 bases between. The CDR3 has 15 amino acids. CDR3 in DNA: TGCGCCAGCAGCCAAGATGGGGGGCCGGGCTATGGCTACACCTTC. This sequence encodes CASSQDGGPGYGYTF.

The J gene is TRBJ1-4, the V gene TRBV13, with 10 bases fitting TRBD1. The germline V gene has CDR1 PRHDT and CDR2 FYEKMQ (reference sequence). The CDR3 contains 13 residues. The trim removed 3 bases at V and 11 bases at J, leaving 3 bases unmatched. The CDR3 here is CASSFGQGDKLFF. CDR3 sequence (DNA): TGTGCCAGCAGCTTCGGACAGGGGGATAAACTGTTTTTT.

V is TRBV18 and J is TRBJ2-7, with TRBD1 matching over 8 bases. The CDR3 covers 14 residues. Germline-derived CDR1 and CDR2 are KGHSH and LQKENI. Trimming cost V 7 bases and J 7 bases; bases outside gene matches: 12. The DNA for the CDR3 is TGTGCCAGCTTCCCCGGGACAGGTGGCATAGAGCAGTACTTC. Protein sequence: CASFPGTGGIEQYF. Filled out from reference TRBV18 and TRBJ2-7, the complete variable domain reads NAGVMQNPRHLVRRRGQEARLRCSPMKGHSHVYWYRQLPEEGLKFMVYLQKENIIDESGMPKERFSAEFPKEGPSILRIQQVVRGDSAAYFCASFPGTGGIEQYFGPGTRLTVT.

On this clone: The same CDR3 also results from other DNA sequences found in this sample. The rearrangement uses TRBV5-6 and TRBJ1-1; D unresolved. CDR3 length equals 12 residues. Trimming shortened V by 0 bases and J by 4 bases, and 4 bases separated the two germline ends. Germline-derived CDR1 and CDR2 are SGHDT and YYEEEE. The CDR3 region has the DNA TGTGCCAGCAGCTTGGGTAGCACTGAAGCTTTCTTT. Protein product: CASSLGSTEAFF.

The chain employs TRBV4-3 and TRBJ2-7; 9 bases align to TRBD2. In germline, CDR1 is LGHNA, CDR2 YSLEER. The trim removed 0 bases at V and 6 bases at J, leaving 12 bases unmatched. The CDR3 covers 17 residues. The CDR3 DNA reads TGCGCCAGCAGCCAAGATAAGGCGGGGGGGCTGAAGGGCGAGCAGTACTTC. Its translation is CASSQDKAGGLKGEQYF.

The chain recombines TRBV4-3 with TRBJ2-7; 7 bases match TRBD1. The CDR3 length is 16 residues. Germline assignment: CDR1 LGHNA and CDR2 YSLEER. J gave up 4 bases and V 0 bases, and 9 bases lay outside the gene matches. CDR3 loop: CASSQDNPTGRYEQYF. CDR3 DNA: TGCGCCAGCAGCCAAGATAATCCGACAGGGCGATACGAGCAGTACTTC.

The chain links TRBV4-3 to TRBJ2-7, with D possibly matching TRBD2 (5 bases). Germline assignment: CDR1 LGHNA and CDR2 YSLEER. This CDR3 has 16 amino acids. V dropped 2 bases and J dropped 6 bases, with 20 bases sitting between them. The CDR3 here is CASSQLEAGVGVEQYF. The DNA of the CDR3 is TGCGCCAGCAGCCAACTCGAAGCCGGGGTTGGGGTCGAGCAGTACTTC.

In regard to this clone: At one end the junction does not follow the germline gene, possibly because of a read error. The sample holds other DNA sequences that translate to the same CDR3. The chain has TRBV7-2 and TRBJ1-6; 8 bases match TRBD1. The CDR3 covers 19 residues. CDR1 is SGHTA, CDR2 FQGNSA, per germline. CDR3 residues: CASSLNRDRMSSYNSPLHF. The CDR3 DNA is TGTGCTAGCAGCTTGAACCGGGACAGGATGAGCTCCTATAATTCACCCCTCCACTTT.

V is TRBV27 and J is TRBJ2-6; D is undetermined. Germline V gives CDR1 MNHEY, CDR2 SMNVEV (reference sequence). V was clipped by 9 bases and J by 0 bases, with 12 bases between them. This CDR3 spans 15 amino acids. The CDR3 reads CASLSPSSGANVLTF. CDR3 nucleotide sequence: TGTGCCAGTCTGTCCCCGTCCTCTGGGGCCAACGTCCTGACTTTC.

As for this clone: Other DNA sequences within the sample encode an identical CDR3. The chain carries TRBV13 and TRBJ1-4, with TRBD1 as a possible D gene (5 bases). In germline, CDR1 is PRHDT, CDR2 FYEKMQ (reference sequence). This CDR3 contains 18 residues. V was cut by 5 bases and J by 2 bases, with 21 bases left in between. DNA of the CDR3: TGTGCCAGCAGCCCAAGGGGAACAGGATGGGGCACTAATGAAAAACTGTTTTTT. This sequence encodes CASSPRGTGWGTNEKLFF.

The chain links TRBV18 to TRBJ2-5; D might be TRBD1 (5 bases). CDR1 is KGHSH and CDR2 is LQKENI in the germline V gene. The V gene lost 2 bases and the J gene lost 0 bases, with 10 bases spanning the gap. This CDR3 has 15 residues. The CDR3 spells CASSPEDSNQETQYF. The CDR3 region has the DNA TGTGCCAGCTCACCAGAAGACAGTAACCAAGAGACCCAGTACTTC. Full variable domain (outside the CDR3, taken from reference TRBV18 and TRBJ2-5): NAGVMQNPRHLVRRRGQEARLRCSPMKGHSHVYWYRQLPEEGLKFMVYLQKENIIDESGMPKERFSAEFPKEGPSILRIQQVVRGDSAAYFCASSPEDSNQETQYFGPGTRLLVL.

This clone was seen only once. The V call is TRBV15, the J call TRBJ2-5; D gene ambiguous. Trimming removed 1 base at V and 4 bases at J, with 7 bases between. The length of the CDR3 is 13 residues. Germline V lookup: CDR1 LNHNV, CDR2 YYDKDF (reference sequence). CDR3 DNA sequence: TGTGCCACCAGCAGAGCCCCCGCAGAGACCCAGTACTTC. It encodes CATSRAPAETQYF.

This chain links TRBV5-4 with TRBJ2-7, with 9 bases fitting TRBD2. J gave up 9 bases and V 1 base, and 11 bases lay outside the gene matches. The CDR3 totals 15 residues. The germline V gene encodes CDR1 SGHNT and CDR2 YYREEE (reference sequence). The CDR3 protein is CASSLSGAGGPGQYF. The CDR3 coding sequence is TGTGCCAGCAGCTTGTCAGGTGCGGGGGGGCCGGGGCAGTACTTC.

This chain connects TRBV13 to TRBJ2-3; 15 bases fit TRBD2. CDR1 PRHDT and CDR2 FYEKMQ come from the germline V gene (reference sequence). The CDR3 is 16 residues long. V was pared by 5 bases and J by 7 bases, with 7 bases of the junction left unmatched. The CDR3 DNA is TGTGCCAGCAGCCCGCGCGGGACTAGCGGGGGGAATACGCAGTATTTT. Translation gives CASSPRGTSGGNTQYF. The whole variable domain, remainder taken from reference TRBV13 and TRBJ2-3, is AAGVIQSPRHLIKEKRETATLKCYPIPRHDTVYWYQQGPGQDPQFLISFYEKMQSDKGSIPDRFSAQQFSDYHSELNMSSLELGDSALYFCASSPRGTSGGNTQYFGPGTRLTVL.

V is TRBV27 and J is TRBJ2-1; 9 bases map to TRBD2. V dropped 6 bases and J dropped 8; count of bases not matched to a gene: 14. The CDR3 consists of 16 residues. Germline V CDR1 and CDR2: MNHEY, SMNVEV (reference sequence). The CDR3 DNA reads as TGTGCCAGCAGGCCCCCTTGGGGCGGGGGGGTCGATGAGCAGTTCTTC. This translates into CASRPPWGGGVDEQFF.

As concerns this clone: This same CDR3 is encoded by further DNA sequences in the sample. The chain links TRBV27 to TRBJ1-1; weak D call: TRBD1 (5 bases). V dropped 6 bases and J dropped 5 bases, with 19 bases sitting between them. Germline V gene lookup returns CDR1 MNHEY and CDR2 SMNVEV (reference sequence). This CDR3 comprises 15 residues. This CDR3 reads CASRRGPLGGTEAFF. The CDR3 region has the DNA TGTGCCAGCAGACGGGGTCCTCTGGGGGGTACTGAAGCTTTCTTT.

In its sample, this clone was seen once. The V gene is TRBV4-1, the J gene TRBJ2-3; D remains unclear. V was clipped by 2 bases and J by 2 bases, with 2 bases between them. The CDR3 loop spans 12 amino acids. Germline CDR1 MGHRA, CDR2 YSYEKL. The CDR3 loop is CASSQHTDTQYF. The CDR3 nucleotides read TGCGCCAGCAGCCAACACACAGATACGCAGTATTTT.

CDR3 sequence (DNA): TGTGCCAGCAGCCCGTGGACAGGGGGAGCTGAAGCTTTCTTT. Amino acids: CASSPWTGGAEAFF. The chain links TRBV7-2 to TRBJ1-1; 10 bases agree with TRBD1. The length of the CDR3 is 14 residues. The germline V gene has CDR1 SGHTA and CDR2 FQGNSA. V lost 5 bases, J lost 6 bases, and 6 bases stayed unmatched.

This rearrangement joins TRBV6-6 to TRBJ2-7; 7 bases match TRBD2. The ends lost 0 bases at V and 3 bases at J; junction bases unmatched: 5. The CDR3 totals 15 residues. CDR1 and CDR2 from the germline V gene are MNHNY and SVGAGI (reference sequence). Written as DNA, the CDR3 is TGTGCCAGCAGTTACTCGGGGGGGGGAGACTACGAGCAGTACTTC. Translation gives CASSYSGGGDYEQYF.

The chain uses TRBV6-1 and TRBJ1-6, with 8 bases that match TRBD1. The CDR3 has 14 amino acids. Germline loops: CDR1 MNHNS, CDR2 SASEGT. The trim removed 6 bases at V and 9 bases at J, leaving 7 bases unmatched. CDR3 coding DNA: TGTGCCAGCAGATCGGGACAGGCAGGTTCACCCCTCCACTTT. Translating it yields CASRSGQAGSPLHF.

In its sample, this clone was seen a few times. This chain uses TRBV5-6 with TRBJ1-6; no clear D gene. The V and J ends lost 0 bases and 0 bases respectively, with 10 bases between them. The CDR3 is 17 residues long. The germline gives CDR1 SGHDT, CDR2 YYEEEE. CDR3 residues: CASSLEGSVSYNSPLHF. In nucleotides, the CDR3 is TGTGCCAGCAGCTTGGAGGGCAGCGTCTCCTATAATTCACCCCTCCACTTT.